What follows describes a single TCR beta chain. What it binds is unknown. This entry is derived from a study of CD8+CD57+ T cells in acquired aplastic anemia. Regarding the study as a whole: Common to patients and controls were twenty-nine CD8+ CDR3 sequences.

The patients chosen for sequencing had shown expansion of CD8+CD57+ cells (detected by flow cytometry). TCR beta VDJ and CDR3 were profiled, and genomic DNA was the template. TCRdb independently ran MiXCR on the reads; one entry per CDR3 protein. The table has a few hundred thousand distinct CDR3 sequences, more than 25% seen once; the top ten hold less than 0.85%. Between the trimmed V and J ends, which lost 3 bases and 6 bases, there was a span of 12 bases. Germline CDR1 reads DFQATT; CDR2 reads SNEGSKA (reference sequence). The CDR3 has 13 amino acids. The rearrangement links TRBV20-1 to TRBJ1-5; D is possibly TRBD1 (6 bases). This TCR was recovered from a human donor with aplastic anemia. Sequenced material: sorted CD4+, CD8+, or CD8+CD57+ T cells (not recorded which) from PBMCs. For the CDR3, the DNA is TGCAGTGCTAGGAATACAGGGACTCAGCCCCAGCATTTT. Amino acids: CSARNTGTQPQHF.